This TCR beta chain was profiled in a study of blood T cells in healthy people across ages. Caucasian individuals from Russia who were healthy and aged about 6 to 95 acted as donors. Using a J-beta primer mix together with a sample-barcoded 5' primer, a second PCR was run for roughly 7 to 12 cycles. Researchers report that a template-switch adaptor with 12 random nucleotides tagged each cDNA molecule. MiXCR, run by TCRdb on the 5' RACE reads, gives a single entry per CDR3 protein. The table records over 1,200,000 distinct CDR3 sequences, approximately 59% of them present only once. The CDR3 covers 14 residues. V was shortened by 8 bases and J by 6 bases, with 18 bases between the two germline ends. In germline, CDR1 is SGHAT, CDR2 FQNNGV.

The source of this sequence is a man between 18 and 35 years old in good health. The V call is TRBV11-2, the J call TRBJ2-3; D is possibly TRBD2 (6 bases). The material sequenced was blood. The CDR3, as DNA: TGTGCCAGCGGAGGGACTCCCGGTCTGGATACGCAGTATTTT. It is translated as CASGGTPGLDTQYF.